This T cell receptor beta chain was observed in a study of CD8+CD57+ T cells in acquired aplastic anemia (dated by TCRdb to 2016 to 2019). Regarding the research as a whole: DNA extracted from sorted CD4+ and CD8+ cells had a mean of about 3.2 ug, with a range of roughly 0.17 to 27.4 ug. A CD8+CD57+ expansion meant a frequency higher than the mean frequency seen in healthy subjects. What the research found in general, with its limitations: Between patients and healthy controls, no significant difference in CD8+ Simpson's diversity was found (P=0.060). Around 30 CD8+ CDR3 sequences were found to be shared between patients and controls, but these sequences appeared to be highly expressed in patients and within the immunodominant clones of the patients.

CDR1 LNHNV and CDR2 YYDKDF were looked up in the germline V gene (reference sequence). V loses 0 bases, J loses 5 bases, and the germline ends lie 16 bases apart. The cysteine opens and the phenylalanine closes a CDR3 of 17 amino acids. Left in the record is the CDR3 DNA by itself, 51 bases read in frame from the first base. TCR beta VDJ combination and CDR3 sequence profiling used genomic DNA as the template. An Illumina HiSeq 2000 was used for TCR repertoire sequencing. On the authors' methods: TRBV/TRBJ rearrangement plots, CDR3 size and DJ length profiles, and Simpson's diversity index were used to assess repertoires. The most abundant DNA sequence in the deep sequencing data was taken as the immunodominant clone. CDR3 amino acid sequences were checked for sharing between subjects and were compared against published repertoires and the VDJdb database. TCRdb took the public reads, trimmed them with fastp at Q25, ran MiXCR for clone calling and kept in-frame beta chains. Each entry merges the rows of one CDR3 protein and shows their most common DNA and genes. Here the V and J calls rest on TCRdb's processing, not on the authors' analysis. Counted in this sample were approximately 180,000 distinct CDR3 sequences; approximately 48% of them appeared once. About 1.7% of the sample comes from the top ten.

Flow cytometry had shown CD8+CD57+ cell expansion in the patients selected for sequencing. Severe acquired aplastic anemia was diagnosed in all patients according to International Study of Aplastic Anemia and Agranulocytosis and Camitta criteria. No patient had received any therapy when blood was sampled. In this study, sorted CD4+ and CD8+ T cells from the blood of healthy subjects and of severe aplastic anemia patients had their TCR repertoires deep-sequenced. In the USA, patient enrollment took place under clinicaltrials.gov protocols 00001620, 01623167, 00001397, 00071045, 00081523 and 00961064. Ficoll-Paque density gradient centrifugation was used to isolate peripheral blood mononuclear cells. Before DNA was extracted, CD4+ and CD8+ T cells were sorted using either FACS or magnetic beads. In regard to this clonotype: Which antigen it targets is not known. Base qualities are missing; no much larger clone stands one base away.

The chain is encoded by TRBV15 joined to TRBJ1-4; matching of 5 bases hints at TRBD1 as the D gene. This receptor was taken from a human donor with aplastic anemia. Sequenced material: sorted CD4+, CD8+, or CD8+CD57+ T cells (not recorded which) from PBMCs. In nucleotide form, the sequence is TGTGCCACCAGCAGAGAAGTGATCCAGGGAGGGAATGAAAAACTGTTTTTT. Its product reads: CATSREVIQGGNEKLFF.